These 28 T cell receptor beta chains were all obtained from the same sample, sequenced in a study of T-cell reconstitution after alpha-beta-depleted transplantation in children. Researchers prepared the TCRbeta library using unique molecular identifiers, the study reports. MiXCR, run by TCRdb on the PCR reads, gives a single entry per CDR3 protein. Of roughly 610,000 distinct CDR3 sequences listed, approximately 10% are singletons. The source was PBMCs from the stem cell graft donor, collected from the stem cell graft. The receptors come from a human donor who donated a stem cell graft to a child with acute myeloid leukemia.

In this sample, this clonotype turned up many times. The rearrangement uses TRBV5-1 and TRBJ2-5; the D gene is possibly TRBD1 (6 bases). The CDR3 totals 13 residues. Per germline, CDR1 SGHRS and CDR2 YFSETQ. The germline V and J ends were trimmed by 4 bases and 3 bases, with 10 bases remaining between them. The CDR3 nucleotides read TGCGCCAGCAGCAGGGACAAAGAAGAGACCCAGTACTTC. Translating gives CASSRDKEETQYF.

This clonotype was recorded many times. The chain combines TRBV11-2 with TRBJ2-1, with D uncertain. Deletions cut 1 base from V and 8 bases from J, with 9 bases between. Germline V lookup: CDR1 SGHAT, CDR2 FQNNGV. This CDR3 is built from 13 residues. The CDR3 DNA follows: TGTGCCAGCAGCTTAGGACCGGTGGATGAGCAGTTCTTC. Protein: CASSLGPVDEQFF.

This clonotype was found a few times. The rearrangement links TRBV6-5 to TRBJ1-2, with TRBD1 as a possible D gene (5 bases). Germline V gene lookup returns CDR1 MNHEY and CDR2 SVGAGI. The CDR3 has 15 amino acids. Between the trimmed V and J ends, which lost 0 bases and 0 bases, there was a span of 8 bases. The DNA of the CDR3 is TGTGCCAGCAGTTACTCCAGGGCCTCTAACTATGGCTACACCTTC. Translated: CASSYSRASNYGYTF.

The chain combines TRBV7-8 with TRBJ1-1; D may be TRBD1 (6 bases). CDR1 is SGHVS, CDR2 FQNEAQ, per germline. The V end was cut by 4 bases, the J end by 1 base, with 13 bases between. CDR3 length: 15 amino acids. CDR3 in DNA: TGTGCCAGCAGCTCGATCAGGGGAGGGAACACTGAAGCTTTCTTT. Amino acids: CASSSIRGGNTEAFF.

This clonotype occurred many times. The chain has TRBV29-1 and TRBJ1-1, with D hard to call. CDR1 and CDR2 (germline): SQVTM, ANQGSEA. This CDR3 has 13 amino acids. With 2 bases removed from V and 2 bases from J, the gap between germline ends came to 9 bases. This CDR3 is CSVEPRLNTEAFF. For the CDR3, the DNA is TGCAGCGTTGAACCGCGGCTAAACACTGAAGCTTTCTTT.

There are a few counts of this clonotype. The genes are TRBV20-1 and TRBJ2-5, with no clear D. CDR3 length: 13 residues. The germline CDR1 and CDR2 sequences are DFQATT and SNEGSKA (reference sequence). Trimming took off 6 bases at V and 2 bases at J, with 13 bases between the two ends. In DNA form, the CDR3 reads TGCAGTGCCCAGGACCGATTACAAGAGACCCAGTACTTC. Translating it yields CSAQDRLQETQYF.

This clonotype appeared a few times. The chain recombines TRBV28 with TRBJ2-1; D gene ambiguous. The CDR3 runs 15 residues. CDR1 is MDHEN and CDR2 is SYDVKM in the germline V gene. V was trimmed by 6 bases and J by 0 bases, leaving 12 bases between them. The CDR3: CASRGRTSSYNEQFF. The CDR3 DNA is TGTGCCAGCAGGGGCAGAACGAGCTCCTACAATGAGCAGTTCTTC.

This clonotype occurred many times. The rearrangement links TRBV29-1 to TRBJ2-7, with 7 bases aligning to TRBD1. The CDR3 has 16 amino acids. Germline assignment: CDR1 SQVTM and CDR2 ANQGSEA. After removal of 2 bases from V and 4 bases from J, the junction contained 14 bases not matched to a gene. CDR3: CSVERQGRSGLYEQYF. The CDR3 nucleotides read TGCAGCGTTGAACGACAGGGACGGAGCGGTTTATACGAGCAGTACTTC.

The gene calls are TRBV24-1 and TRBJ2-2; D is uncertain. The V gene's germline CDR1 is KGHDR and CDR2 SFDVKD. The V gene lost 0 bases and the J gene lost 6 bases, with 10 bases spanning the gap. This CDR3 is 15 amino acids long. CDR3 DNA sequence: TGTGCCACCAGTGATTTGCGGAGTCCTCCCGGGGAGCTGTTTTTT. Translation gives CATSDLRSPPGELFF.

This clonotype has a handful of counts. The chain links TRBV7-2 to TRBJ2-7, with D possibly matching TRBD2 (6 bases). This CDR3 has 15 residues. Per germline, CDR1 SGHTA and CDR2 FQGNSA. The V end was cut by 2 bases, the J end by 4 bases, with 15 bases between. The CDR3 sequence is CASSLSRLGVYEQYF. CDR3 coding DNA: TGTGCCAGCAGCTTAAGTCGACTAGGGGTTTACGAGCAGTACTTC.

The chain is built from TRBV20-1 and TRBJ2-3, with TRBD2 identical over 7 bases. This CDR3 is 11 amino acids long. Germline lookup yields CDR1 DFQATT and CDR2 SNEGSKA (reference sequence). This chain's CDR3 is CSLLGGDTQYF. Written as DNA, the CDR3 is TGCAGCCTCCTCGGGGGGGATACGCAGTATTTT.

This clonotype was seen ten or more times. The V call is TRBV12-3 or TRBV12-4, the J call TRBJ1-1; no firm D call. V lost 1 base and J 7 bases, leaving 7 bases between the germline ends. The CDR3 totals 12 residues. The CDR3: CASSLGEYEAFF. In DNA, the CDR3 is TGTGCCAGCAGTTTAGGGGAGTATGAAGCTTTCTTT.

This clonotype was counted many times. This rearrangement joins TRBV5-1 to TRBJ2-4; 8 bases are a match to TRBD1. V lost 5 bases, J lost 0 bases, and 7 bases stayed unmatched. The CDR3 length is 16 residues. CDR1 SGHRS and CDR2 YFSETQ come from the germline V gene. The CDR3 loop is CASRRETGVAKNIQYF. CDR3 nucleotides: TGCGCCAGCAGACGAGAGACAGGGGTAGCCAAAAACATTCAGTACTTC.

The chain links TRBV10-3 to TRBJ1-5; 8 bases align to TRBD1. The germline V gene has CDR1 ENHRY and CDR2 SYGVKD. V was pared by 10 bases and J by 3 bases, with 17 bases of the junction left unmatched. The CDR3 extends over 17 amino acids. Here the CDR3 DNA reads TGTGCCACCCAGGACAGGGTGCTAAATTCTCCCAATCAGCCCCAGCATTTT. Translation gives CATQDRVLNSPNQPQHF.

This clonotype was detected ten times or more. This rearrangement joins TRBV2 to TRBJ2-2; no reliable D call. CDR3 size: 14 residues. Germline CDR1 SNHLY, CDR2 FYNNEI. V was clipped by 7 bases and J by 2 bases, with 11 bases between them. CDR3 loop: CASIPDSNTGELFF. CDR3 bases: TGTGCCAGCATCCCTGACTCAAACACCGGGGAGCTGTTTTTT.

There are many counts of this clonotype. The rearrangement joins TRBV29-1 to TRBJ2-7; tentatively, D is TRBD2 (5 bases). The CDR3 is made up of 13 amino acids. The germline V and J ends were trimmed by 7 bases and 2 bases, with 15 bases remaining between them. In germline, CDR1 is SQVTM, CDR2 ANQGSEA. DNA for the CDR3: TGCAGCGGCACCTTGGACGGGACCTACGAGCAGTACTTC. Amino acid sequence: CSGTLDGTYEQYF.

In its sample, this clonotype was seen a few times. This rearrangement joins TRBV19 to TRBJ1-1, with D perhaps TRBD1 (6 bases). The V end was cut by 7 bases, the J end by 5 bases, with 26 bases between. The germline gives CDR1 LNHDA, CDR2 SQIVND (reference sequence). The CDR3 covers 17 residues. CDR3 bases: TGTGCCAGTATCTCCAGTATGTTTATGGGGGCAACGACTGAAGCTTTCTTT. This codes for CASISSMFMGATTEAFF.

This rearrangement joins TRBV6-2 or TRBV6-3 to TRBJ2-7, with D perhaps given as TRBD1 or TRBD2 (5 bases each). Germline CDR1 MNHEY, CDR2 SVGEGT. Trimming removed 0 bases at V and 7 bases at J, with 19 bases between. The CDR3 totals 16 residues. As DNA, the CDR3 is TGTGCCAGCAGTTACTCGGCCGGGGCCGGGCTGGGGGAGCAGTACTTC. It is translated as CASSYSAGAGLGEQYF.

The chain joins TRBV28 to TRBJ2-7, with 12 nucleotides matching TRBD1. Germline V CDR1 and CDR2: MDHEN, SYDVKM. V gave up 4 bases and J gave up 7 bases; unmatched junction bases: 11. The CDR3 is 16 amino acids. DNA for the CDR3: TGTGCCAGCAGTTCCCGGGACAGGGGGCTTTTAAGGGAGCAGTACTTC. Translation: CASSSRDRGLLREQYF.

The table lists this clonotype with a few counts. The rearrangement uses TRBV3-1 and TRBJ2-7; 12 nucleotides line up with TRBD2. The germline CDR1 and CDR2 sequences are LGHDT and YNNKEL (reference sequence). The CDR3 contains 16 residues. Trimming cost V 4 bases and J 0 bases; bases outside gene matches: 4. This CDR3 is CASSPLAGGTSYEQYF. CDR3 nucleotides: TGTGCCAGCAGCCCGCTAGCGGGAGGGACCTCCTACGAGCAGTACTTC.

This clonotype occurred many times. The gene calls are TRBV9 and TRBJ2-5; a weak D match, TRBD1 (5 bases). V gave up 2 bases and J gave up 3 bases, with 11 bases separating them. Germline assignment: CDR1 SGDLS and CDR2 YYNGEE. This CDR3 has 14 residues. The CDR3 here is CASSVQGGKETQYF. DNA for the CDR3: TGTGCCAGCAGCGTCCAGGGTGGGAAAGAGACCCAGTACTTC.

V is TRBV20-1 and J is TRBJ1-2; TRBD1 matches 7 bases. V shed 3 bases and J 3 bases; nucleotides not matched to a gene: 10. The CDR3 sequence is 15 residues long. The V gene's germline CDR1 is DFQATT and CDR2 SNEGSKA (reference sequence). CDR3 region: CSARGQTGSHYGYTF. The CDR3 region has the DNA TGCAGTGCTAGGGGACAGACAGGGTCCCACTATGGCTACACCTTC.

The sample holds a few counts of this clonotype. V and J are TRBV29-1 and TRBJ2-3; D is uncertain. The CDR3 length is 13 residues. In germline, CDR1 is SQVTM, CDR2 ANQGSEA. V lost 2 bases, J lost 1 base, and 7 bases lay in between. DNA for the CDR3: TGCAGCGTTGAAATGCCGGGCACAGATACGCAGTATTTT. Amino acid sequence: CSVEMPGTDTQYF.

The V call is TRBV5-1, the J call TRBJ2-2; tentatively, D is TRBD1 (6 bases). There are 21 residues in the CDR3. Germline loops: CDR1 SGHRS, CDR2 YFSETQ. V gave up 5 bases and J gave up 3 bases, with 32 bases separating them. The CDR3 loop is CASRIYHSGTLAKGDTGELFF. The CDR3, as DNA: TGCGCCAGCAGAATCTACCATTCCGGGACACTCGCAAAAGGTGACACCGGGGAGCTGTTTTTT.

This clonotype has only a few counts. CDR3 sequence: CAISADSYEQYF. The DNA of the CDR3 is TGTGCCATCAGTGCCGACAGCTACGAGCAGTACTTC. The J gene is TRBJ2-7, the V gene TRBV10-3; weak D call: TRBD1 (5 bases). V lost 4 bases to trimming and J lost 3 bases, with 7 bases between them. CDR3 length: 12 residues. Germline CDR1 reads ENHRY; CDR2 reads SYGVKD.

The sample holds many counts of this clonotype. CDR3 in amino acids: CASSPETSGGAGELFF. The CDR3 DNA reads as TGTGCCAGCAGTCCGGAGACTAGCGGTGGGGCGGGGGAGCTGTTTTTT. The chain employs TRBV12-3 or TRBV12-4 and TRBJ2-2, with TRBD2 matching 9 bases. This CDR3 has 16 amino acids. The junction had 12 bases not matched to a gene; V was cut back by 5 bases and J by 8 bases.

This clonotype was seen only a few times. The chain links TRBV5-1 to TRBJ2-3, with TRBD1 as a possible D gene (5 bases). V lost 1 base and J 0 bases, leaving 9 bases between the germline ends. Germline CDR1 and CDR2: SGHRS and YFSETQ. The CDR3 consists of 15 residues. CDR3 in DNA: TGCGCCAGCAGCTTGCCTGACAGAAGCACAGATACGCAGTATTTT. It specifies CASSLPDRSTDTQYF.

This clonotype has a handful of counts. The chain employs TRBV29-1 and TRBJ2-1, with D unresolved. Germline CDR1 SQVTM, CDR2 ANQGSEA. V dropped 3 bases and J dropped 2 bases, with 5 bases sitting between them. The CDR3 runs 12 residues. CDR3: CSVEGAYNEQFF. The DNA of the CDR3 is TGCAGCGTTGAGGGCGCCTACAATGAGCAGTTCTTC.